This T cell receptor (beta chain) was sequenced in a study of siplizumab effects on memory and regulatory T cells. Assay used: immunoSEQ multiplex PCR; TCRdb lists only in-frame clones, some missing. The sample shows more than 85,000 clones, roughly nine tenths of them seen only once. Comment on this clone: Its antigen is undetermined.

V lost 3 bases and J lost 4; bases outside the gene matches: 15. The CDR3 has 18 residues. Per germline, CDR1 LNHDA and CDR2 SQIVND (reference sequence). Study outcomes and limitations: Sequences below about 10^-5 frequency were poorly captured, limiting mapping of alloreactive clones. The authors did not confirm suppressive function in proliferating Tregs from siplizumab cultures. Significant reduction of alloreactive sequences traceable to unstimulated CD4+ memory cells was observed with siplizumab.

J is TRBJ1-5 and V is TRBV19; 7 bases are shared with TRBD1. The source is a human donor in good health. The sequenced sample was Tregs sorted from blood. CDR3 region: CASSIMGQLGLRNQPQHF. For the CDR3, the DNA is TGTGCCAGTAGTATCATGGGACAGTTAGGATTAAGGAATCAGCCCCAGCATTTT.